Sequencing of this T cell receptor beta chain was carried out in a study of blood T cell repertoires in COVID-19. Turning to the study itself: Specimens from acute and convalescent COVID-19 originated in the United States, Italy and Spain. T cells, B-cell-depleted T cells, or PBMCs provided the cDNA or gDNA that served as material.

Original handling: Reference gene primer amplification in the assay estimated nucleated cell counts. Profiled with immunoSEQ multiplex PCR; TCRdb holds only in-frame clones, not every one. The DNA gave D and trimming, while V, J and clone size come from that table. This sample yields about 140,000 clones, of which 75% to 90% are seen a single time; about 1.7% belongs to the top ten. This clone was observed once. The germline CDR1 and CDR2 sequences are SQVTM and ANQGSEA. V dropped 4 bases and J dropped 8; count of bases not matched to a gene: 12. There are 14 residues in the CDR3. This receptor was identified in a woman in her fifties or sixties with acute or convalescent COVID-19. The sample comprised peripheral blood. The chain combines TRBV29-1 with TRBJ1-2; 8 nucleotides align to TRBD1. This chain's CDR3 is CSVGWDRTSGGYTF. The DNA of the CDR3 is TGCAGCGTTGGGTGGGACAGGACCTCAGGGGGCTACACCTTC.